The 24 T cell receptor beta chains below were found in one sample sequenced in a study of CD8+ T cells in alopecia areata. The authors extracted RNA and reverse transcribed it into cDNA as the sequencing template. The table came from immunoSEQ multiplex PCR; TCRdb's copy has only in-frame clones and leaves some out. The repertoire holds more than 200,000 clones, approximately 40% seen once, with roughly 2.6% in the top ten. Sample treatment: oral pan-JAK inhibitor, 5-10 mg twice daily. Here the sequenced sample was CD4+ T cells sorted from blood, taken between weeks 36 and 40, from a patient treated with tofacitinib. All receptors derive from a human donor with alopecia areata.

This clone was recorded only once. The CDR3 is CASSQEVSGGTSTDTQYF. CDR3 DNA: TGCGCCAGCAGCCAAGAGGTTAGCGGGGGAACTAGCACAGATACGCAGTATTTT. The V call is TRBV4-1, the J call TRBJ2-3; 9 positions match TRBD2. V shed 0 bases and J 0 bases; nucleotides not matched to a gene: 7. CDR3 length: 18 amino acids. Germline CDR1 reads MGHRA; CDR2 reads YSYEKL.

The CDR3, as DNA: TGTGCCAGCAGCTTAGAGAGAAGCGGCGAGCAGTTCTTC. Protein product: CASSLERSGEQFF. The gene calls are TRBV7-8 and TRBJ2-1, with D possibly matching TRBD2 (5 bases). The V gene's germline CDR1 is SGHVS and CDR2 FQNEAQ. V lost 1 base and J 10 bases, leaving 11 bases between the germline ends. This CDR3 has 13 residues.

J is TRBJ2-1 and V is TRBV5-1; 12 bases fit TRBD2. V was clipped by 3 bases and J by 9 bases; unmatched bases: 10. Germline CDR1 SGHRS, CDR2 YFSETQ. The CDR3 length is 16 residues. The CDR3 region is CASSWTSGNTDGEQFF. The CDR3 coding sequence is TGCGCCAGCAGCTGGACTAGCGGGAACACAGACGGTGAGCAGTTCTTC.

The CDR3, as DNA: TGTGCCAGCAGTGCTTCCAGGGCTACCACTGAAGCTTTCTTT. Its protein is CASSASRATTEAFF. This chain joins TRBV6-5 and TRBJ1-1; TRBD1 is a possible D gene (5 bases). CDR1 is MNHEY and CDR2 is SVGAGI in the germline V gene. The CDR3 totals 14 residues. Trimming removed 5 bases from V and 4 bases from J, with 14 bases in between.

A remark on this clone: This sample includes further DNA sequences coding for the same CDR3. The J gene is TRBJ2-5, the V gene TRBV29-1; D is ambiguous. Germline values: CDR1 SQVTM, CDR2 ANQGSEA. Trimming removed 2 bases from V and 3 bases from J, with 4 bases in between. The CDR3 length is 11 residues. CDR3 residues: CSVEPEETQYF. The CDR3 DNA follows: TGCAGCGTTGAACCAGAAGAGACCCAGTACTTC.

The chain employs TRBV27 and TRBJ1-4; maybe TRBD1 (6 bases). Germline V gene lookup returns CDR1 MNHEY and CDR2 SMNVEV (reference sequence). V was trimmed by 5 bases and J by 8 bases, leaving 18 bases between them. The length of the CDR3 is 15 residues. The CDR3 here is CASSPTTGLREKLFF. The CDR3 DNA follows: TGTGCCAGCAGTCCGACGACAGGATTGAGGGAAAAACTGTTTTTT. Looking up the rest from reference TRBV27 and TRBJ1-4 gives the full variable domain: EAQVTQNPRYLITVTGKKLTVTCSQNMNHEYMSWYRQDPGLGLRQIYYSMNVEVTDKGDVPEGYKVSRKEKRNFPLILESPSPNQTSLYFCASSPTTGLREKLFFGSGTQLSVL.

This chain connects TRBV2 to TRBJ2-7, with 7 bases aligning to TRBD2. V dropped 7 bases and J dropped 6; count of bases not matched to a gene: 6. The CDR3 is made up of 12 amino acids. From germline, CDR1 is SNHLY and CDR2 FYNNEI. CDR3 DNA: TGTGCCAGCAACCCGGGGGGTCGCGAGCAGTACTTC. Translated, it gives CASNPGGREQYF. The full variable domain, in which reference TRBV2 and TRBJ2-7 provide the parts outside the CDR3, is EPEVTQTPSHQVTQMGQEVILRCVPISNHLYFYWYRQILGQKVEFLVSFYNNEISEKSEIFDDQFSVERPDGSNFTLKIRSTKLEDSAMYFCASNPGGREQYFGPGTRLTVT.

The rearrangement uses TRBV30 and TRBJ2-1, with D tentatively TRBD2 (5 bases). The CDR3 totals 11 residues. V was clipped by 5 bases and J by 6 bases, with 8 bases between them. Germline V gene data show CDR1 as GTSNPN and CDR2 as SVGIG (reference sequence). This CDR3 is CAWSLANEQFF. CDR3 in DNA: TGTGCCTGGTCCCTAGCCAATGAGCAGTTCTTC.

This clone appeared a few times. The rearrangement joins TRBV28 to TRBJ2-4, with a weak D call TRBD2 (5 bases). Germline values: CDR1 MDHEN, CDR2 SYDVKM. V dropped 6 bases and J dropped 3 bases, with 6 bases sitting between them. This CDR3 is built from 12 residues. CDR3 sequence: CASRAGKNIQYF. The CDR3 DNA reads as TGTGCCAGCAGGGCGGGCAAAAACATTCAGTACTTC. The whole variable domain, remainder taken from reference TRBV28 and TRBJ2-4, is DVKVTQSSRYLVKRTGEKVFLECVQDMDHENMFWYRQDPGLGLRLIYFSYDVKMKEKGDIPEGYSVSREKKERFSLILESASTNQTSMYLCASRAGKNIQYFGAGTRLSVL.

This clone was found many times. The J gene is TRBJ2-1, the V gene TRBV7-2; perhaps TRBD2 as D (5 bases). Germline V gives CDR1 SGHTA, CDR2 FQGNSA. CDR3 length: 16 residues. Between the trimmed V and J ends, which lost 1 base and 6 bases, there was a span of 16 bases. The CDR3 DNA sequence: TGTGCCAGCAGCTTAGGAGCTAGCAGAACGGTCAATGAGCAGTTCTTC. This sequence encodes CASSLGASRTVNEQFF.

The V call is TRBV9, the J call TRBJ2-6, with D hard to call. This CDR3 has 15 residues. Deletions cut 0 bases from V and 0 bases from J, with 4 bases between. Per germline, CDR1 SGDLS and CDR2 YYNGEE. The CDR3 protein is CASSVVDSGANVLTF. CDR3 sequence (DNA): TGTGCCAGCAGCGTAGTTGACTCTGGGGCCAACGTCCTGACTTTC.

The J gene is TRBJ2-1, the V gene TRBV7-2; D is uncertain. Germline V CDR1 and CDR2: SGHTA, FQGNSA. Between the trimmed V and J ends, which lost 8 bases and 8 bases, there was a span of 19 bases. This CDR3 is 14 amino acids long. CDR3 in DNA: TGTGCCAGCGCTCAACGTGATAATGGTGATGAGCAGTTCTTC. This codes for CASAQRDNGDEQFF.

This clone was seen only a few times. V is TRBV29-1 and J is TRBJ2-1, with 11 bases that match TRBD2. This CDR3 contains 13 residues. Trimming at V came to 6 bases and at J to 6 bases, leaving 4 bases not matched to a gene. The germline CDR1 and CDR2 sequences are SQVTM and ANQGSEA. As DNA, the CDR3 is TGCAGCGTCTCTAGCGGGAGGTCCAATGAGCAGTTCTTC. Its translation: CSVSSGRSNEQFF.

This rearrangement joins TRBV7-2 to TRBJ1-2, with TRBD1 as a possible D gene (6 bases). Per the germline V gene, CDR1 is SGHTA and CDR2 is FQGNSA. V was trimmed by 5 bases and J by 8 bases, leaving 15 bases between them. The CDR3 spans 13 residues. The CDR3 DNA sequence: TGTGCCAGCAGCCCTTTAGCCAGGGGAGGCTACACCTTC. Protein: CASSPLARGGYTF. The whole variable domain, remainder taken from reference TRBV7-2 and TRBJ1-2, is GAGVSQSPSNKVTEKGKDVELRCDPISGHTALYWYRQSLGQGLEFLIYFQGNSAPDKSGLPSDRFSAERTGGSVSTLTIQRTQQEDSAVYLCASSPLARGGYTFGSGTRLTVV.

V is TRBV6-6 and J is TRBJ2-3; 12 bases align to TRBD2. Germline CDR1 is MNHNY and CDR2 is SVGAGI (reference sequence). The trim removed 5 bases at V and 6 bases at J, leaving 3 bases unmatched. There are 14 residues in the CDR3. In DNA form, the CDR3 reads TGTGCCAGCAGTGGACTAGCGGGACCGGATACGCAGTATTTT. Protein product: CASSGLAGPDTQYF.

CDR3 in DNA: TGTGCCAGCAGTGACTTTATCCGGATCGATACGCAGTATTTT. Translated, it gives CASSDFIRIDTQYF. The chain couples TRBV25-1 to TRBJ2-3; no firm D call. V lost 3 bases and J 6 bases, leaving 13 bases between the germline ends. This CDR3 region has 14 residues. Per germline, CDR1 MGHDK and CDR2 SYGVNS. The variable domain in full, with the rest retrieved from reference TRBV25-1 and TRBJ2-3, is EADIYQTPRYLVIGTGKKITLECSQTMGHDKMYWYQQDPGMELHLIHYSYGVNSTEKGDLSSESTVSRIRTEHFPLTLESARPSHTSQYLCASSDFIRIDTQYFGPGTRLTVL.

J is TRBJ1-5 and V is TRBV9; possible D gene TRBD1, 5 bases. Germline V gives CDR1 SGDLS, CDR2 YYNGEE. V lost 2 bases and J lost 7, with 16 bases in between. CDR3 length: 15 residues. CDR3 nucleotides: TGTGCCAGCAGCGTCGATTGGGCAGGGAGCCAGCCCCAGCATTTT. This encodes CASSVDWAGSQPQHF.

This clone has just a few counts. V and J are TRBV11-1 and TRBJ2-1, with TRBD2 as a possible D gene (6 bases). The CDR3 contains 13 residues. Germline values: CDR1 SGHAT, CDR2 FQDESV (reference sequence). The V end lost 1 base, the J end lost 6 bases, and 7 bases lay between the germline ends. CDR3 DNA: TGTGCCAGCAGCTTAGACGGGAGCAATGAGCAGTTCTTC. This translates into CASSLDGSNEQFF.

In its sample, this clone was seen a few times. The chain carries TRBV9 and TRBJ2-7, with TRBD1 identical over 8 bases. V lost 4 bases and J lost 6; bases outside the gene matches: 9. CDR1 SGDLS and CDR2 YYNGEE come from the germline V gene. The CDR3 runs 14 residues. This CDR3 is CASSTRTGQGEQYF. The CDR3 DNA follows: TGTGCCAGCAGCACCAGGACAGGGCAGGGCGAGCAGTACTTC.

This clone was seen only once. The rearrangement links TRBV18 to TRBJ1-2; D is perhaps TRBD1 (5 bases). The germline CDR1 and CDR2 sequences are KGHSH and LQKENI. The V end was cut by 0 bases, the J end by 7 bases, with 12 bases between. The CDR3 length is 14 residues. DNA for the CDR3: TGTGCCAGCTCACCACCAACAGGTGAAGGTGGCTACACCTTC. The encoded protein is CASSPPTGEGGYTF.

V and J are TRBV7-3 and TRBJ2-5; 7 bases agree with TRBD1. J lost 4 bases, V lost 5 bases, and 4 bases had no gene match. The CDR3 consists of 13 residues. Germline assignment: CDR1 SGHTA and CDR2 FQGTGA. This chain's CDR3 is CASSPDRAETQYF. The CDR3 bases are TGTGCCAGCAGCCCAGACAGGGCAGAGACCCAGTACTTC.

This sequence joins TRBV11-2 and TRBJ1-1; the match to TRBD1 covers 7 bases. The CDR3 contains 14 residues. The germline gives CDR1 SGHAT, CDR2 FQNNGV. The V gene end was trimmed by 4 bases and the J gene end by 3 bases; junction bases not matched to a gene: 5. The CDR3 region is CASSSYRGHTEAFF. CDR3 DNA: TGTGCCAGCAGCTCTTACAGGGGACACACTGAAGCTTTCTTT.

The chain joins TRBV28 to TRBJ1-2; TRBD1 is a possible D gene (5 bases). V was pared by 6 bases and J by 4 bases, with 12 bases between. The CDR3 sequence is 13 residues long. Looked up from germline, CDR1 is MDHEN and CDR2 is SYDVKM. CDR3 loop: CASSFVQAYGYTF. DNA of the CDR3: TGTGCCAGCAGCTTTGTACAGGCCTATGGCTACACCTTC.

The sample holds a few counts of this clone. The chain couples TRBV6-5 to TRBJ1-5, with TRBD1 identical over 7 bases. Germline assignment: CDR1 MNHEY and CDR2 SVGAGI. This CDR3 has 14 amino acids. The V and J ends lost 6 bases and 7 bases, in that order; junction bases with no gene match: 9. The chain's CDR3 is CASRETGPHQPQHF. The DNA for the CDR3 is TGTGCCAGCAGAGAGACAGGGCCTCACCAGCCCCAGCATTTT.